The 2 T cell receptor beta chains below all came from one sample that was sequenced in a study of blood T cell repertoires in COVID-19 (dated by TCRdb to about 2020). The library was made by the immunoSEQ multiplex PCR assay. TCRdb holds this immuneACCESS table with in-frame rearrangements only. Some clones are missing; in checked studies, unresolved V genes explain under half, and the rest has no known cause. The sample includes about 380,000 clones, with around 89% observed a single time. Of the sample, more than 0.95% is held by the ten largest clones. Sequencing input: PBMCs or T cells enriched from blood (not recorded which). Every receptor here comes from a woman between 18 and 29 years old who had recovered from COVID-19.

This chain uses TRBV7-6 with TRBJ2-2, with 11 positions matching TRBD2. The CDR3 has 18 amino acids. Germline CDR1 reads SGHVS; CDR2 reads FNYEAQ. J lost 1 base, V lost 2 bases, and 6 bases had no gene match. The DNA of the CDR3 is TGTGCCAGCAGCTTACTAGCGGGGGGCCCCCTGAACACCGGGGAGCTGTTTTTT. This sequence encodes CASSLLAGGPLNTGELFF.

This sequence joins TRBV2 and TRBJ2-2, with D tentatively TRBD1 (5 bases). Germline loops: CDR1 SNHLY, CDR2 FYNNEI. The CDR3 contains 16 residues. V lost 5 bases and J 4 bases, leaving 17 bases between the germline ends. The CDR3: CASSSRDLKSTGELFF. The DNA for the CDR3 is TGTGCCAGCAGTAGCAGGGATCTAAAGAGCACCGGGGAGCTGTTTTTT.